Described below is a single T cell receptor (beta chain) sequence and its context. Its specificity is unknown. These data come from a study of post-analysis software for immune sequencing data. Study overall: The disease courses covered relapsing-remitting, secondary progressive and progressive-relapsing multiple sclerosis. Findings and limits, study-wide: Those with multiple sclerosis, the patient group, showed significantly lower normalized Chao1 diversity than controls. With F measure, samples from one preparation batch clustered together strongly. Controls had lower frequencies than patients of about five TRBV segments, which included TRBV5-6, TRBV5-1 and TRBV20-1.

Unique-molecular-identifier-tagged TCR beta cDNA libraries were used. Roughly 500,000 cDNA molecules were obtained from about 1 to 10 million T cells. TCRdb processed the PCR reads anew with MiXCR; each CDR3 protein has one entry. Of a few hundred thousand distinct CDR3 sequences in the sample, approximately 33% were seen once. Looked up from germline, CDR1 is DFQATT and CDR2 is SNEGSKA (reference sequence). V was pared by 1 base and J by 1 base, with 2 bases between. There are 11 residues in the CDR3. Sequenced material: blood. The sequence came from a girl aged 10 to 17 with multiple sclerosis. The rearrangement links TRBV20-1 to TRBJ2-7, with no clear D. CDR3 nucleotides: TGCAGTGCTAGAGCGTCCTACGAGCAGTACTTC. Translation: CSARASYEQYF.